This T cell receptor beta chain appears in the sequencing data of a study of T cell responses to AZD1222 COVID-19 vaccine. Repertoires were generated with immunoSEQ multiplex PCR, while TCRdb's copy carries only in-frame clones and drops some. Of approximately 150,000 clones listed, approximately 91% are singletons. Germline lookup yields CDR1 MRHNA and CDR2 SNTAGT. Trimming at V came to 0 bases and at J to 8 bases, leaving 0 bases not matched to a gene. The CDR3 length is 13 residues. The J gene is TRBJ1-2, the V gene TRBV6-4, with TRBD1 matching over 10 bases. This sequence was found in an adult who received the AZD1222 COVID-19 vaccine. The input for sequencing was peripheral blood, taken 28 days after the second AZD1222 dose. The CDR3 DNA follows: TGTGCCAGCAGTGACTCGACAGGGGGCGGCTACACCTTC. This encodes CASSDSTGGGYTF.